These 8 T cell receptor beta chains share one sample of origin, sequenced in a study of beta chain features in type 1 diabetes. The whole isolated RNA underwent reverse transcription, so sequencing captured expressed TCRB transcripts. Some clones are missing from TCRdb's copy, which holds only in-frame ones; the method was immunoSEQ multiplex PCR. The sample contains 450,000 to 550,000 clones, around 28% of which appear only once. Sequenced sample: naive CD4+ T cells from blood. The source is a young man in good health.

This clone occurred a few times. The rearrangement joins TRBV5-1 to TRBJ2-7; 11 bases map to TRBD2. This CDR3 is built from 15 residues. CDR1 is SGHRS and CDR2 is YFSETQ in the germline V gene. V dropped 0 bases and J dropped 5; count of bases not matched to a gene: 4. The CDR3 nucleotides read TGCGCCAGCAGCTTGGGAGGGACTAGCGGCGACGAGCAGTACTTC. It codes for CASSLGGTSGDEQYF.

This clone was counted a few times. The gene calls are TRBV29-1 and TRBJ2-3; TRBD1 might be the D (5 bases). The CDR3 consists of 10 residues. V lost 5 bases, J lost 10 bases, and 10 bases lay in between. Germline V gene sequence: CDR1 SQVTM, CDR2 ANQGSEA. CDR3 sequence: CSVRQQAQYF. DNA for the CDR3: TGCAGCGTTAGACAGCAGGCGCAGTATTTT.

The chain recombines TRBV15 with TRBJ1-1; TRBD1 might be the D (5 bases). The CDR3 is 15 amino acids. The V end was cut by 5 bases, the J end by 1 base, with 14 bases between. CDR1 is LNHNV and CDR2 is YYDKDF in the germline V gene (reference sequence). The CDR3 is CATSGGLLQNTEAFF. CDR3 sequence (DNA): TGTGCCACCAGCGGGGGACTGCTTCAGAACACTGAAGCTTTCTTT.

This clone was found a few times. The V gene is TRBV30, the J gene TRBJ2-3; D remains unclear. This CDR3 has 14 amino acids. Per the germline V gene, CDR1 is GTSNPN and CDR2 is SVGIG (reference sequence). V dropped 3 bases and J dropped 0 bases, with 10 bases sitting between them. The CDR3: CAWRYRSSTDTQYF. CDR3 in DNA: TGTGCCTGGAGGTACCGTTCTAGCACAGATACGCAGTATTTT. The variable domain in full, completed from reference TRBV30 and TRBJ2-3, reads SQTIHQWPATLVQPVGSPLSLECTVEGTSNPNLYWYRQAAGRGLQLLFYSVGIGQISSEVPQNLSASRPQDRQFILSSKKLLLSDSGFYLCAWRYRSSTDTQYFGPGTRLTVL.

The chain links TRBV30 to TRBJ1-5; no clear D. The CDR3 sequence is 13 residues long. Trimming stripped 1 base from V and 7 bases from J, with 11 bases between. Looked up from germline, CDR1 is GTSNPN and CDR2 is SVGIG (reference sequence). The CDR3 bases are TGTGCCTGGAGTGGTGACATGGACCAGCCCCAGCATTTT. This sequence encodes CAWSGDMDQPQHF.

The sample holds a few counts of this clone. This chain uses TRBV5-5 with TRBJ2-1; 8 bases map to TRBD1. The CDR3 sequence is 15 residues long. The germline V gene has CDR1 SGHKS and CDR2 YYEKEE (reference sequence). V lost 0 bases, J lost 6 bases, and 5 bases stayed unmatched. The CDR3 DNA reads TGTGCCAGCAGCTTGGACCCTGGGACAGGCAATGAGCAGTTCTTC. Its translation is CASSLDPGTGNEQFF.

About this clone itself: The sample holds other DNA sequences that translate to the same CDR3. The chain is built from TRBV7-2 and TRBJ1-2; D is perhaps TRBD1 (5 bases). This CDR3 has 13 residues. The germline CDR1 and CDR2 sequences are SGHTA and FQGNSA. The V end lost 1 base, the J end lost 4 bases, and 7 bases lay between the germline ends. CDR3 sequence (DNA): TGTGCCAGCAGCTTAGGGAGGGGCTATGGCTACACCTTC. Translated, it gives CASSLGRGYGYTF. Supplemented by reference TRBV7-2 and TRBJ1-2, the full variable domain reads GAGVSQSPSNKVTEKGKDVELRCDPISGHTALYWYRQSLGQGLEFLIYFQGNSAPDKSGLPSDRFSAERTGGSVSTLTIQRTQQEDSAVYLCASSLGRGYGYTFGSGTRLTVV.

CDR3 sequence reads: CASSLELASRSDTQYF. CDR3 DNA: TGTGCCAGCAGCTTAGAACTCGCTTCGCGTTCAGATACGCAGTATTTT. The gene calls are TRBV7-2 and TRBJ2-3; no firm D call. Trimming cost V 1 base and J 4 bases, with 15 bases left between them. The CDR3 loop spans 16 amino acids. Germline CDR1 reads SGHTA; CDR2 reads FQGNSA.